The 24 T cell receptor beta chains reported below all come from one sample, sequenced in a study of control samples from healthy donors and cancer patients. Libraries were prepared by immunoSEQ multiplex PCR; TCRdb keeps only in-frame clonotypes and omits some of them. This table holds about 170,000 clones, roughly 89% found once. Material: blood. Receptor source: a woman aged 30 to 39 in good health.

This chain connects TRBV6-2 or TRBV6-3 to TRBJ1-5; D unclear. The CDR3 totals 14 residues. Between the trimmed V and J ends, which lost 2 bases and 3 bases, there was a span of 8 bases. CDR1 is MNHEY, CDR2 SVGEGT, per germline. For the CDR3, the DNA is TGTGCCAGCAGTTACCGACCCCACAATCAGCCCCAGCATTTT. It specifies CASSYRPHNQPQHF.

This rearrangement joins TRBV7-9 to TRBJ1-1; D unclear. V was clipped by 5 bases and J by 1 base, with 5 bases between them. CDR1 is SEHNR and CDR2 is FQNEAQ in the germline V gene (reference sequence). The length of the CDR3 is 12 residues. The CDR3, as DNA: TGTGCCAGCAGCGTGGGGAACACTGAAGCTTTCTTT. Its protein product is CASSVGNTEAFF.

The rearrangement joins TRBV4-1 to TRBJ1-1; D is unclear. This CDR3 spans 15 amino acids. The V end was cut by 1 base, the J end by 1 base, with 10 bases between. CDR1 MGHRA and CDR2 YSYEKL come from the germline V gene. The CDR3 here is CASSQVGRKNTEAFF. CDR3 sequence (DNA): TGCGCCAGCAGCCAAGTAGGACGGAAGAACACTGAAGCTTTCTTT.

V gene TRBV7-3 combines with J gene TRBJ1-2; 8 nucleotides agree with TRBD1. The germline V gene encodes CDR1 SGHTA and CDR2 FQGTGA. The V gene end was trimmed by 1 base and the J gene end by 8 bases; junction bases not matched to a gene: 6. CDR3 size: 14 residues. This CDR3 reads CASSLIAGGRGYTF. Here the CDR3 DNA reads TGTGCCAGCAGCTTAATCGCAGGGGGCAGAGGCTACACCTTC.

This clone was counted a single time. The chain joins TRBV5-1 to TRBJ1-1; 8 nucleotides match TRBD1. V gave up 4 bases and J gave up 0 bases; unmatched junction bases: 5. The germline V gene has CDR1 SGHRS and CDR2 YFSETQ. The CDR3 spans 15 residues. The CDR3 DNA sequence: TGCGCCAGCAGCAGGACAGGGCCCATGAACACTGAAGCTTTCTTT. Protein sequence: CASSRTGPMNTEAFF.

A word on this clone: The same CDR3 also results from other DNA sequences found in this sample. V and J are TRBV6-5 and TRBJ2-1, with a tentative D call TRBD2 (5 bases). This CDR3 spans 15 amino acids. CDR1 MNHEY and CDR2 SVGAGI come from the germline V gene. Trimming cost V 7 bases and J 5 bases, with 18 bases left between them. The CDR3 sequence: CASTQLSGRHNEQFF. The CDR3 DNA follows: TGTGCCAGCACCCAATTAAGCGGAAGGCACAATGAGCAGTTCTTC.

The chain employs TRBV30 and TRBJ2-2; tentatively, D is TRBD1 or TRBD2 (5 bases each). The germline V gene encodes CDR1 GTSNPN and CDR2 SVGIG (reference sequence). The CDR3 runs 15 residues. V gave up 1 base and J gave up 5 bases, with 14 bases separating them. The CDR3 loop reads CAWSAGTPRTGELFF. The CDR3 bases are TGTGCCTGGAGTGCCGGGACCCCCCGTACCGGGGAGCTGTTTTTT.

The chain combines TRBV6-5 with TRBJ1-1, with a weak D call TRBD1 (5 bases). The CDR3 totals 13 residues. Germline loops: CDR1 MNHEY, CDR2 SVGAGI. The V gene lost 6 bases and the J gene lost 8 bases, with 16 bases spanning the gap. The CDR3 DNA reads TGTGCCAGCAGCTACATACAGGAAGCCGAAGCTTTCTTT. Protein sequence: CASSYIQEAEAFF.

The V gene is TRBV18, the J gene TRBJ1-6; D remains ambiguous. V was trimmed by 2 bases and J by 4 bases, leaving 0 bases between them. Germline CDR1 and CDR2: KGHSH and LQKENI. This CDR3 contains 12 residues. The CDR3 DNA follows: TGTGCCAGCTCACCATATAATTCACCCCTCCACTTT. It is translated as CASSPYNSPLHF.

The chain links TRBV9 to TRBJ1-6; 9 bases are shared with TRBD1. Germline CDR1 reads SGDLS; CDR2 reads YYNGEE. CDR3 size: 15 residues. After removal of 4 bases from V and 8 bases from J, the junction contained 7 bases not matched to a gene. CDR3 in amino acids: CASSSNHRGHSPLHF. The CDR3 coding sequence is TGTGCCAGCAGCTCAAACCACAGGGGGCATTCACCCCTCCACTTT.

CDR3 loop: CASRRDGSNTEAFF. CDR3 nucleotides: TGTGCCAGCAGACGGGACGGCTCGAACACTGAAGCTTTCTTT. This chain connects TRBV6-5 to TRBJ1-1, with D possibly TRBD1 on 5 matching bases. Looked up from germline, CDR1 is MNHEY and CDR2 is SVGAGI. V was cut by 6 bases and J by 1 base, with 12 bases left in between. The CDR3 loop spans 14 amino acids.

In the case of this clone: The same CDR3 arises from other DNA sequences in this sample as well. The chain uses TRBV5-1 and TRBJ2-3; 16 bases fit TRBD2. The V gene end was trimmed by 3 bases and the J gene end by 2 bases; junction bases not matched to a gene: 9. The length of the CDR3 is 19 residues. The V gene's germline CDR1 is SGHRS and CDR2 YFSETQ. The DNA for the CDR3 is TGCGCCAGCAGCTGGGGTGCGGGACTAGCGGGGGGGGTCACAGATACGCAGTATTTT. Protein sequence: CASSWGAGLAGGVTDTQYF. Filled out from reference TRBV5-1 and TRBJ2-3, the complete variable domain reads KAGVTQTPRYLIKTRGQQVTLSCSPISGHRSVSWYQQTPGQGLQFLFEYFSETQRNKGNFPGRFSGRQFSNSRSEMNVSTLELGDSALYLCASSWGAGLAGGVTDTQYFGPGTRLTVL.

The chain links TRBV18 to TRBJ1-5, with a weak D call TRBD1 (5 bases). This CDR3 contains 16 residues. V was shortened by 2 bases and J by 0 bases, with 11 bases between the two germline ends. The V gene's germline CDR1 is KGHSH and CDR2 LQKENI. CDR3 nucleotides: TGTGCCAGCTCACCAGCAGGGCCTTATAGCAATCAGCCCCAGCATTTT. Protein product: CASSPAGPYSNQPQHF.

The CDR3 nucleotides are TGTGCCAGCAGCTTCACAGGGGCCCCGGGGGCTGAAGCTTTCTTT. Translated: CASSFTGAPGAEAFF. This chain uses TRBV11-2 with TRBJ1-1; 7 nucleotides match TRBD1. Germline trimming cut 3 bases from V and 6 bases from J; bases unmatched to any gene: 10. The CDR3 spans 15 residues. Germline loops: CDR1 SGHAT, CDR2 FQNNGV. The whole variable domain, filled in from reference TRBV11-2 and TRBJ1-1, reads EAGVAQSPRYKIIEKRQSVAFWCNPISGHATLYWYQQILGQGPKLLIQFQNNGVVDDSQLPKDRFSAERLKGVDSTLKIQPAKLEDSAVYLCASSFTGAPGAEAFFGQGTRLTVV.

This rearrangement joins TRBV27 to TRBJ1-1, with 7 bases that match TRBD1. CDR1 is MNHEY, CDR2 SMNVEV, per germline (reference sequence). Unmatched junction bases numbered 3, after V lost 4 bases and J lost 4 bases. The CDR3 runs 13 residues. CDR3 bases: TGTGCCAGCAGTTACAACAGGGGCACTGAAGCTTTCTTT. As protein: CASSYNRGTEAFF.

The chain has TRBV11-2 and TRBJ2-3; 12 nucleotides match TRBD1. CDR3 size: 16 residues. V lost 1 base and J lost 4; bases outside the gene matches: 3. The V gene's germline CDR1 is SGHAT and CDR2 FQNNGV. This CDR3 reads CASSLAGTGGSDTQYF. CDR3 coding DNA: TGTGCCAGCAGCTTAGCCGGGACAGGGGGCTCAGATACGCAGTATTTT.

The V gene is TRBV11-2, the J gene TRBJ2-5, with no clear D. From germline, CDR1 is SGHAT and CDR2 FQNNGV. CDR3 length: 14 residues. V was cut by 1 base and J by 1 base, with 7 bases left in between. As DNA, the CDR3 is TGTGCCAGCAGCTTAGTTCGGGTCCAAGAGACCCAGTACTTC. Its translation is CASSLVRVQETQYF.

This clone was counted ten times or more. The V gene is TRBV4-1, the J gene TRBJ2-2; D gene unclear. Trimming took off 1 base at V and 0 bases at J, with 9 bases between the two ends. This CDR3 contains 16 residues. Germline assignment: CDR1 MGHRA and CDR2 YSYEKL. The CDR3 DNA reads as TGCGCCAGCAGCCAAGGGCAGCTTGCGAACACCGGGGAGCTGTTTTTT. Translation gives CASSQGQLANTGELFF.

This chain uses TRBV13 with TRBJ1-1; 9 positions match TRBD1. This CDR3 has 16 residues. Trimming removed 2 bases from V and 3 bases from J; junction bases left unmatched: 7. Germline V lookup: CDR1 PRHDT, CDR2 FYEKMQ (reference sequence). In nucleotides, the CDR3 is TGTGCCAGCAGCTTAAGACAGGGGGGTAGGTACACTGAAGCTTTCTTT. Protein sequence: CASSLRQGGRYTEAFF.

The chain joins TRBV7-8 to TRBJ2-3; TRBD2 aligns across 7 bases. V dropped 4 bases and J dropped 2; count of bases not matched to a gene: 3. Germline lookup yields CDR1 SGHVS and CDR2 FQNEAQ. The CDR3 is 14 residues long. The CDR3 sequence is CASSWTRNTDTQYF. The CDR3 DNA reads TGTGCCAGCAGCTGGACTAGGAACACAGATACGCAGTATTTT.

The V call is TRBV2, the J call TRBJ2-2, with 9 bases fitting TRBD1. Trimming at V came to 6 bases and at J to 8 bases, leaving 4 bases not matched to a gene. The CDR3 contains 13 residues. Germline-derived CDR1 and CDR2 are SNHLY and FYNNEI. The DNA for the CDR3 is TGTGCCAGCAGGGACAGGGGTTGGGGGGAGCTGTTTTTT. Amino acids: CASRDRGWGELFF.

The V gene is TRBV6-5, the J gene TRBJ2-1, with D maybe TRBD2 (5 bases). Deletions cut 0 bases from V and 9 bases from J, with 12 bases between. Germline CDR1 and CDR2: MNHEY and SVGAGI. The CDR3 consists of 14 residues. The CDR3 DNA reads as TGTGCCAGCAGTTACTCGAACGGAGGCGGTGAGCAGTTCTTC. Encoded protein: CASSYSNGGGEQFF.

The CDR3 sequence is CASSRSPTGGTDTQYF. CDR3 DNA sequence: TGCGCCAGCAGCCGATCGCCGACAGGGGGAACAGATACGCAGTATTTT. The V gene is TRBV5-1, the J gene TRBJ2-3, with 9 bases fitting TRBD1. Germline V CDR1 and CDR2: SGHRS, YFSETQ. CDR3 size: 16 residues. The trim removed 4 bases at V and 3 bases at J, leaving 9 bases unmatched.

Regarding this clone: The same CDR3 is also encoded by other DNA sequences in this sample. This rearrangement joins TRBV7-9 to TRBJ1-2; D gene uncertain. V lost 1 base, J lost 4 bases, and 4 bases lay in between. The CDR3 has 12 residues. Germline-derived CDR1 and CDR2 are SEHNR and FQNEAQ (reference sequence). CDR3 loop: CASSLEGYGYTF. The CDR3 DNA follows: TGTGCCAGCAGCTTAGAGGGCTATGGCTACACCTTC.